These 9 T cell receptor beta chains share one sample of origin, sequenced in a study of cytomegalovirus exposure and HLA in healthy donors. Primers: 60 Vbeta forward and 13 Jbeta reverse. The assay was immunoSEQ multiplex PCR, and TCRdb's table has in-frame clones only and misses some. The data contain approximately 140,000 clones, approximately 80% of them singletons. Sequencing was done on a sample of PBMCs. These receptors were collected from a male donor in good health and CMV-seronegative.

The J gene is TRBJ2-2, the V gene TRBV5-1; D is possibly TRBD1 (5 bases). V lost 0 bases and J lost 7, with 16 bases in between. Germline CDR1 SGHRS, CDR2 YFSETQ. CDR3 length: 16 residues. The CDR3 coding sequence is TGCGCCAGCAGCTTGGCCCTGGTAGGGGCCGACGGGGAGCTGTTTTTT. This codes for CASSLALVGADGELFF.

The CDR3 spells CASASPGLSGNTIYF. CDR3 sequence (DNA): TGCGCCAGTGCGTCGCCGGGGTTAAGTGGAAACACCATATATTTT. The J gene is TRBJ1-3, the V gene TRBV4-1; no firm D call. V lost 9 bases and J 3 bases, leaving 18 bases between the germline ends. Germline-derived CDR1 and CDR2 are MGHRA and YSYEKL. The CDR3 runs 15 residues.

J is TRBJ1-2 and V is TRBV5-1; 9 bases match TRBD1. From germline, CDR1 is SGHRS and CDR2 YFSETQ. This CDR3 comprises 17 residues. After removal of 3 bases from V and 5 bases from J, the junction contained 14 bases not matched to a gene. CDR3 bases: TGCGCCAGCAGCTCTGGGGACAGGGCAGCGGGAAGATATGGCTACACCTTC. This sequence encodes CASSSGDRAAGRYGYTF. Supplemented by reference TRBV5-1 and TRBJ1-2, the full variable domain reads KAGVTQTPRYLIKTRGQQVTLSCSPISGHRSVSWYQQTPGQGLQFLFEYFSETQRNKGNFPGRFSGRQFSNSRSEMNVSTLELGDSALYLCASSSGDRAAGRYGYTFGSGTRLTVV.

This chain uses TRBV5-4 with TRBJ1-1; no reliable D call. Trimming took 4 bases from V and 0 from J, leaving 7 bases between them. CDR3 size: 13 residues. The germline CDR1 and CDR2 sequences are SGHNT and YYREEE (reference sequence). The CDR3 nucleotides read TGTGCCAGCAGCGGGAGACTGAACACTGAAGCTTTCTTT. It yields the protein CASSGRLNTEAFF.

The chain employs TRBV7-2 and TRBJ1-2; TRBD1 matches at 7 bases. The CDR3 contains 17 residues. CDR1 and CDR2 (germline): SGHTA, FQGNSA. Trimming at V came to 0 bases and at J to 3 bases, leaving 10 bases not matched to a gene. Here the CDR3 DNA reads TGTGCCAGCAGCTTAGCGCCCGACAGGGCTGGCGACTATGGCTACACCTTC. It is translated as CASSLAPDRAGDYGYTF.

V gene TRBV7-2 combines with J gene TRBJ2-3; perhaps TRBD1 as D (5 bases). Germline assignment: CDR1 SGHTA and CDR2 FQGNSA. The germline V and J ends were trimmed by 5 bases and 5 bases, with 20 bases remaining between them. The CDR3 contains 16 residues. The CDR3 DNA reads TGTGCCAGCAGCCTCGGGTCCTCATCCACAGGAGATACGCAGTATTTT. Translated: CASSLGSSSTGDTQYF.

V gene TRBV29-1 combines with J gene TRBJ2-1; D gene ambiguous. The germline CDR1 and CDR2 sequences are SQVTM and ANQGSEA. This CDR3 region has 14 residues. Trimming stripped 6 bases from V and 5 bases from J, with 17 bases between. CDR3 region: CSVPADNANNEQFF. CDR3 nucleotides: TGCAGCGTCCCGGCCGACAACGCCAACAATGAGCAGTTCTTC.

The chain combines TRBV11-1 with TRBJ2-2; D perhaps matches TRBD2 (7 bases). Trimming pared 5 bases from V and 1 base from J, leaving 14 bases between. The CDR3 runs to 16 residues. Germline values: CDR1 SGHAT, CDR2 FQDESV (reference sequence). The CDR3 region is CASSRKGGGNTGELFF. The CDR3, as DNA: TGTGCCAGCAGCCGGAAGGGAGGGGGGAACACCGGGGAGCTGTTTTTT.

This clone was seen a handful of times. The chain uses TRBV5-4 and TRBJ1-1; unclear D gene. CDR1 and CDR2 (germline): SGHNT, YYREEE (reference sequence). This CDR3 has 16 residues. V was clipped by 3 bases and J by 1 base, with 16 bases between them. CDR3 protein: CASSSEDLSRNTEAFF. The CDR3 bases are TGTGCCAGCAGCTCGGAAGACTTGAGCCGGAACACTGAAGCTTTCTTT.